Below, one TCR beta chain is given with its context. The CDR3 is 15 residues long. The V gene lost 3 bases and the J gene lost 2 bases, with 11 bases spanning the gap. The germline V gene has CDR1 SGHRS and CDR2 YFSETQ. These data originate in a study of blood T cell repertoires in COVID-19. Assay: immunoSEQ multiplex PCR; the TCRdb copy retains only in-frame clones and omits some. This table has 120,000 or so clones, just under 80% appearing once. This sequence joins TRBV5-1 and TRBJ1-4, with D possibly being TRBD1 (6 bases). The receptor was derived from a man in his fifties or sixties with active or convalescent COVID-19. Sequenced material: peripheral blood. Here the CDR3 reads CASSWGGGTNEKLFF. CDR3 sequence (DNA): TGCGCCAGCAGCTGGGGCGGGGGCACTAATGAAAAACTGTTTTTT.